This TCR beta chain was documented in a study of chemoradiotherapy in HPV16-positive cancers. Study-wide context: Functional T-cell assays on two HPV16-positive patients' cells defined candidate HPV-specific clones and common TCR motifs.

V was pared by 0 bases and J by 0 bases, with 9 bases between. Germline values: CDR1 WSHSY, CDR2 SAAADI. The CDR3 is 16 amino acids. This clone was detected only a few times. Different DNA sequences within this sample yield the same CDR3. The method was immunoSEQ multiplex PCR; TCRdb's version includes in-frame clones alone and lacks a portion of them. The sample includes approximately 7,800 clones, around three quarters of them seen just once. The receptor was isolated from a human donor with HPV-associated anogenital cancer. The material was obtained from a patient who underwent chemoradiotherapy. The V gene is TRBV10-2, the J gene TRBJ1-5; D remains unclear. As DNA, the CDR3 is TGCGCCAGCAGTGAGTCCCCCGGGAATAGCAATCAGCCCCAGCATTTT. Its translation: CASSESPGNSNQPQHF.